These 11 T cell receptor beta chains share one sample of origin, sequenced in a study of blood T cells in healthy people across ages. Primed by a sample-barcoded 5' primer and a J-beta primer mix, a second PCR proceeded for 7 to 11 cycles. MiXCR, run by TCRdb on the 5' RACE reads, gives a single entry per CDR3 protein. The table records about 630,000 distinct CDR3 sequences, around 20% of them present only once. The sequencing sample was made of blood. The receptors here all came from an older man in good health.

A word on this clonotype: A much larger clonotype is one base distant, so this may be a read error. V usage is TRBV27 and J usage is TRBJ2-5; weak D call: TRBD1 (5 bases). The last part of the DNA fits TRBJ2-7 better; the J call may be wrong. Germline V gives CDR1 MNHEY, CDR2 SMNVEV (reference sequence). CDR3 size: 16 residues. This chain's CDR3 is CASSLSSGRATYEQYF. The CDR3 nucleotides are TGTGCCAGCAGTTTATCGTCGGGCAGGGCGACGTACGAGCAGTACTTC.

This clonotype was seen repeatedly, ten times or more. In DNA, the CDR3 is TGTGCCAGCAGCTTGGGGCGACAGGGATTTAATACTGAAGCTTTCTTT. This sequence encodes CASSLGRQGFNTEAFF. This rearrangement joins TRBV5-5 to TRBJ1-1; 7 nucleotides align to TRBD1. CDR3 length: 16 residues. Germline V lookup: CDR1 SGHKS, CDR2 YYEKEE (reference sequence). Trimming removed 0 bases from V and 5 bases from J; junction bases left unmatched: 10.

This clonotype was counted only a few times. The chain links TRBV5-1 to TRBJ2-4; the match to TRBD2 covers 8 bases. The germline V gene has CDR1 SGHRS and CDR2 YFSETQ. Trimming at V came to 1 base and at J to 8 bases, leaving 5 bases not matched to a gene. The CDR3 extends over 14 amino acids. In nucleotides, the CDR3 is TGCGCCAGCAGCTTGTATCCGGGAGGGGACATTCAGTACTTC. Its translation is CASSLYPGGDIQYF. Together with reference TRBV5-1 and TRBJ2-4, the CDR3 gives the full variable domain: KAGVTQTPRYLIKTRGQQVTLSCSPISGHRSVSWYQQTPGQGLQFLFEYFSETQRNKGNFPGRFSGRQFSNSRSEMNVSTLELGDSALYLCASSLYPGGDIQYFGAGTRLSVL.

This clonotype was counted between two and nine times. The DNA for the CDR3 is TGTGCCAGCAGCGTAGCTACGGGGACTACTCAGAATGAGCAGTTCTTC. It specifies CASSVATGTTQNEQFF. The rearrangement links TRBV9 to TRBJ2-1, with 7 bases lining up with TRBD2. The CDR3 runs to 16 residues. Per germline, CDR1 SGDLS and CDR2 YYNGEE. V lost 0 bases and J lost 7; bases outside the gene matches: 10.

This clonotype was seen more than once but under ten times. The V call is TRBV6-2 or TRBV6-3, the J call TRBJ1-5; TRBD1 aligns across 7 bases. The CDR3 loop spans 17 amino acids. CDR1 and CDR2 (germline): MNHEY, SVGEGT. The junction had 12 bases not matched to a gene; V was cut back by 2 bases and J by 5 bases. The DNA for the CDR3 is TGTGCCAGCAGTTACGAAGAAAACCAGGGGGGGGATCAGCCCCAGCATTTT. It yields the protein CASSYEENQGGDQPQHF.

This clonotype has a handful of counts. The chain recombines TRBV20-1 with TRBJ2-1; 8 bases match TRBD2. This CDR3 has 14 residues. The germline gives CDR1 DFQATT, CDR2 SNEGSKA (reference sequence). Losses at the gene ends were 0 bases for V and 7 bases for J; bases not matched to a gene: 5. In DNA form, the CDR3 reads TGCAGTGCTAGAGATCGCGCTAGCGGGAATGAGCAGTTCTTC. Amino acid sequence: CSARDRASGNEQFF.

V and J are TRBV9 and TRBJ1-6; tentative D call: TRBD1 (6 bases). CDR1 and CDR2 from the germline V gene are SGDLS and YYNGEE. The V end was cut by 4 bases, the J end by 9 bases, with 17 bases between. The CDR3 runs 15 residues. As DNA, the CDR3 is TGTGCCAGCAGCCCTGACAGGCGCTTCGGTTCACCCCTCCACTTT. The encoded protein is CASSPDRRFGSPLHF.

The V and J genes are TRBV6-5 and TRBJ2-2; D might be TRBD1 (5 bases). Trimming pared 4 bases from V and 0 bases from J, leaving 18 bases between. The germline V gene has CDR1 MNHEY and CDR2 SVGAGI. This CDR3 has 18 amino acids. This chain's CDR3 is CASSSLSRGGSNTGELFF. CDR3 coding DNA: TGTGCCAGCAGTTCCCTTTCTAGGGGCGGTTCGAACACCGGGGAGCTGTTTTTT.

This clonotype was found a few times. The chain combines TRBV20-1 with TRBJ2-5, with 10 positions matching TRBD2. With the DNA end fitting TRBJ2-1 better, the J assignment may be wrong. CDR1 is DFQATT, CDR2 SNEGSKA, per germline (reference sequence). This CDR3 has 15 residues. The DNA for the CDR3 is TGCAGTGCTCGCCGTATAGCGGGAGGAACAAATGAGCAGTTCTTC. Translated: CSARRIAGGTNEQFF.

With respect to this clonotype: A much larger clone lies a single base off, so this may be a read error. The chain couples TRBV11-2 to TRBJ1-2, with 9 bases that match TRBD1. Germline V gives CDR1 SGHAT, CDR2 FQNNGV. This CDR3 contains 14 residues. The CDR3 region is CARSSGTGNYGYTF. In DNA form, the CDR3 reads TGTGCCAGGAGCTCCGGGACAGGGAACTATGGCTACACCTTC.

This clonotype has more than one count but fewer than ten. V gene TRBV20-1 combines with J gene TRBJ2-1; 7 nucleotides align to TRBD2. The CDR3 consists of 12 residues. Germline CDR1 and CDR2: DFQATT and SNEGSKA (reference sequence). The CDR3 nucleotides read TGCAGAAGAGCGGGGTCCTACAATGAGCAGTTCTTC. Translating gives CRRAGSYNEQFF.